These T cell receptor beta chains were read from a single sample in a study of Ad26.COV2.S vaccination and SARS-CoV-2 variants. Only in-frame clones appear in the TCRdb table, and some are missing; sequencing was by immunoSEQ multiplex PCR. In the table there are approximately 420,000 clones, around 85% of which are singletons. Sequencing used peripheral blood, obtained in a trial of Ad26.COV2.S vaccine versus placebo. The receptors originated from a person between 18 and 65 years old who received the Ad26.COV2.S COVID-19 vaccine or a placebo. Each CDR3 is given with its conserved first and last residue. The order of the fields is clone size, J gene, V gene, D gene, CDR3 DNA, CDR3 protein. The D gene is left open where the match is weak. Expanded clones are given a class, and other clones once, few, many or no size at all.

clone_size: few; j_call: TRBJ1-5; v_call: TRBV7-9; d_call: .; cdr3_nt: TGTGCCAGCAGCTTATCAAGTCGGCCCCAGCATTTT; cdr3_aa: CASSLSSRPQHF
clone_size: .; j_call: TRBJ2-3; v_call: TRBV5-1; d_call: .; cdr3_nt: TGCGCCAGCAGCCAATCCACAGATACGCAGTATTTT; cdr3_aa: CASSQSTDTQYF
clone_size: .; j_call: TRBJ2-1; v_call: TRBV7-8; d_call: .; cdr3_nt: TGTGCCAGCAGCTTAATGGGGACACCTCCTTACAATGAGCAGTTCTTC; cdr3_aa: CASSLMGTPPYNEQFF
clone_size: .; j_call: TRBJ1-1; v_call: TRBV7-8; d_call: TRBD1; cdr3_nt: TGTGCCAGCAGCTTAGTTACACTGGTAGGGACAGGGGGCGCGACTGAAGCTTTCTTT; cdr3_aa: CASSLVTLVGTGGATEAFF
clone_size: .; j_call: TRBJ2-3; v_call: TRBV5-4; d_call: .; cdr3_nt: TGTGCCAGCAGCTTGGCGGGACTTACGGCAGATACGCAGTATTTT; cdr3_aa: CASSLAGLTADTQYF
clone_size: .; j_call: TRBJ1-2; v_call: TRBV6-5; d_call: TRBD1; cdr3_nt: TGTGCCAGCAGTTCAGACAGGGGGCATGGCTACACCTTC; cdr3_aa: CASSSDRGHGYTF
clone_size: .; j_call: TRBJ2-1; v_call: TRBV9; d_call: TRBD2; cdr3_nt: TGTGCCAGCAGCGTAGGTGCGGGGGGGAGGAATGAGCAGTTCTTC; cdr3_aa: CASSVGAGGRNEQFF
clone_size: .; j_call: TRBJ2-3; v_call: TRBV29-1; d_call: .; cdr3_nt: TGCAGCGTGACTAGTACAGATACGCAGTATTTT; cdr3_aa: CSVTSTDTQYF
clone_size: once; j_call: TRBJ2-5; v_call: TRBV6-6; d_call: .; cdr3_nt: TGTGCCAGCAGTGGGGACTCCAGGGCGACCCAGTACTTC; cdr3_aa: CASSGDSRATQYF
clone_size: .; j_call: TRBJ1-2; v_call: TRBV4-1; d_call: .; cdr3_nt: TGCGCCAGCAGCCAAATCACAGGTGTAGGGGGCTACACCTTC; cdr3_aa: CASSQITGVGGYTF
clone_size: .; j_call: TRBJ1-5; v_call: TRBV19; d_call: .; cdr3_nt: TGTGCCAGTAGTATTACTGTGTATAGCAATCAGCCCCAGCATTTT; cdr3_aa: CASSITVYSNQPQHF
clone_size: .; j_call: TRBJ2-2; v_call: TRBV5-1; d_call: .; cdr3_nt: TGCGCCAGCAGCTTGCAGGGATCGAACACCGGGGAGCTGTTTTTT; cdr3_aa: CASSLQGSNTGELFF
clone_size: .; j_call: TRBJ1-5; v_call: TRBV5-6; d_call: .; cdr3_nt: TGTGCCAGCAGCTTGGGCCCGGGGAGCAATCAGCCCCAGCATTTT; cdr3_aa: CASSLGPGSNQPQHF
clone_size: .; j_call: TRBJ2-1; v_call: TRBV24-1; d_call: .; cdr3_nt: TGTGCCACCAGTGAAGGGACCGAGGGTGAGTATGAGCAGTTCTTC; cdr3_aa: CATSEGTEGEYEQFF
clone_size: .; j_call: TRBJ2-3; v_call: TRBV3-1/TRBV3-2; d_call: TRBD2; cdr3_nt: TGTGCCAGCAGCCAAGGGGGGACTAGCGGGGCCGATACGCAGTATTTT; cdr3_aa: CASSQGGTSGADTQYF
clone_size: .; j_call: TRBJ1-1; v_call: TRBV18; d_call: TRBD1; cdr3_nt: TGTGCCAGCTCCCGGGACTCTACAGGGGTCACTGAAGCTTTCTTT; cdr3_aa: CASSRDSTGVTEAFF
clone_size: .; j_call: TRBJ1-6; v_call: TRBV15; d_call: .; cdr3_nt: TGTGCCACCAGCAAAGGGACGGACAATTCACCCCTCCACTTT; cdr3_aa: CATSKGTDNSPLHF
clone_size: once; j_call: TRBJ1-3; v_call: TRBV4-1; d_call: .; cdr3_nt: TGCGCCAGCAGCCACCCCGGAAACACCATATATTTT; cdr3_aa: CASSHPGNTIYF
clone_size: few; j_call: TRBJ2-2; v_call: TRBV4-2; d_call: TRBD2; cdr3_nt: TGTGCCAGCAGCCAAGATCCTAGCGGGGGGTATAACACCGGGGAGCTGTTTTTT; cdr3_aa: CASSQDPSGGYNTGELFF
clone_size: .; j_call: TRBJ2-1; v_call: TRBV14; d_call: TRBD1; cdr3_nt: TGTGCCAGCAGCCAAACCGGGACAGGGTTGTACAATGAGCAGTTCTTC; cdr3_aa: CASSQTGTGLYNEQFF
clone_size: .; j_call: TRBJ1-3; v_call: TRBV11-3; d_call: .; cdr3_nt: TGTGCCAGCAGCTCTGGTGGAAACACCATATATTTT; cdr3_aa: CASSSGGNTIYF
clone_size: .; j_call: TRBJ1-1; v_call: TRBV7-9; d_call: .; cdr3_nt: TGTGCCAGCAGCGTAGAGACAGGCGGGAACACTGAAGCTTTCTTT; cdr3_aa: CASSVETGGNTEAFF
clone_size: .; j_call: TRBJ1-1; v_call: TRBV5-1; d_call: TRBD1; cdr3_nt: TGCGCCAGCAGCTCCGGGCAGGGGGCCGCAACTGAAGCTTTCTTT; cdr3_aa: CASSSGQGAATEAFF
clone_size: .; j_call: TRBJ2-7; v_call: TRBV2; d_call: TRBD1; cdr3_nt: TGTGCCAGCAGTGACCGGGACAGACCCTACGAGCAGTACTTC; cdr3_aa: CASSDRDRPYEQYF
clone_size: .; j_call: TRBJ2-1; v_call: TRBV30; d_call: TRBD1; cdr3_nt: TGTGCCTGGGTTTACAGGGGCCCGAAGACCGAGCAGTTCTTC; cdr3_aa: CAWVYRGPKTEQFF
clone_size: once; j_call: TRBJ2-1; v_call: TRBV27; d_call: TRBD1; cdr3_nt: TGTGCCAGCAGTGGCCCGGGACAGCATTTGGGGAATGAGCAGTTCTTC; cdr3_aa: CASSGPGQHLGNEQFF
clone_size: .; j_call: TRBJ2-7; v_call: TRBV19; d_call: .; cdr3_nt: TGTGCCAGTAGTATCAGTAGCGGATCCTACGAGCAGTACTTC; cdr3_aa: CASSISSGSYEQYF
clone_size: .; j_call: TRBJ2-1; v_call: TRBV14; d_call: .; cdr3_nt: TGTGCCAGCAGCCAAAGGTACAATGAGCAGTTCTTC; cdr3_aa: CASSQRYNEQFF
clone_size: .; j_call: TRBJ2-7; v_call: TRBV29-1; d_call: .; cdr3_nt: TGCAGCGTTGAAGGGGGGTGGCAGGGGTCCTCCTACGAGCAGTACTTC; cdr3_aa: CSVEGGWQGSSYEQYF
clone_size: .; j_call: TRBJ2-7; v_call: TRBV27; d_call: TRBD2; cdr3_nt: TGTGCCAGCAGTTTAATTGCGGGGGGCCCCTACGAGCAGTACTTC; cdr3_aa: CASSLIAGGPYEQYF
clone_size: .; j_call: TRBJ1-1; v_call: TRBV5-1; d_call: TRBD1; cdr3_nt: TGCGCCAGCAGCTTGGATACAGGGGACACTGAAGCTTTCTTT; cdr3_aa: CASSLDTGDTEAFF
clone_size: .; j_call: TRBJ2-3; v_call: TRBV27; d_call: .; cdr3_nt: TGTGCCAGCACCTCTAACAGGGTGAAGAGCACAGATACGCAGTATTTT; cdr3_aa: CASTSNRVKSTDTQYF
clone_size: .; j_call: TRBJ2-1; v_call: TRBV27; d_call: TRBD2; cdr3_nt: TGTGCCAGCAGTTTGGGGCTAGCGGGGTTTGCGCAGTTCTTC; cdr3_aa: CASSLGLAGFAQFF
clone_size: .; j_call: TRBJ2-4; v_call: TRBV6-6; d_call: .; cdr3_nt: TGTGCCAGCAGTCTGGTCGTAGCCAAAAACATTCAGTACTTC; cdr3_aa: CASSLVVAKNIQYF
clone_size: .; j_call: TRBJ1-5; v_call: TRBV3-1/TRBV3-2; d_call: .; cdr3_nt: TGTGCCAGCAGCCAAGATGATGGGTGGTCCCAGCATTTT; cdr3_aa: CASSQDDGWSQHF
clone_size: .; j_call: TRBJ1-1; v_call: TRBV3-1/TRBV3-2; d_call: TRBD1; cdr3_nt: TGTGCCAGCAGCCAAGGACAACAGGGGGCTCCCCAAGCTTTCTTT; cdr3_aa: CASSQGQQGAPQAFF
clone_size: .; j_call: TRBJ1-6; v_call: TRBV2; d_call: .; cdr3_nt: TGTGCCAGCAGTGTGAGTTCACCCCTCCACTTT; cdr3_aa: CASSVSSPLHF
clone_size: .; j_call: TRBJ2-7; v_call: TRBV10-3; d_call: TRBD2; cdr3_nt: TGTGCCATCAGTGAGGTCGGGGGGGGCTACGAGCAGTACTTC; cdr3_aa: CAISEVGGGYEQYF
clone_size: .; j_call: TRBJ1-3; v_call: TRBV14; d_call: .; cdr3_nt: TGTGCCAGCAGCCAAAGGACAGAAGCTGGAAACACCATATATTTT; cdr3_aa: CASSQRTEAGNTIYF
clone_size: .; j_call: TRBJ1-1; v_call: TRBV4-2; d_call: .; cdr3_nt: TGTGCCAGCAGCCTCCCCGGGCGCTCAGTGAACACTGAAGCTTTCTTT; cdr3_aa: CASSLPGRSVNTEAFF
clone_size: .; j_call: TRBJ2-7; v_call: TRBV27; d_call: .; cdr3_nt: TGTGCCAGCAGTTTTGGTCCCGAGCAGTACTTC; cdr3_aa: CASSFGPEQYF
clone_size: .; j_call: TRBJ2-5; v_call: TRBV6-5; d_call: .; cdr3_nt: TGTGCCAGCAGGAGCGAACAGGATCAAGAGACCCAGTACTTC; cdr3_aa: CASRSEQDQETQYF
clone_size: .; j_call: TRBJ2-7; v_call: TRBV5-8; d_call: .; cdr3_nt: TGTGCCAGCAGCTTGGAAGACACCTTTGAGCAGTACTTC; cdr3_aa: CASSLEDTFEQYF
clone_size: .; j_call: TRBJ1-1; v_call: TRBV2; d_call: TRBD1; cdr3_nt: TGTGCCAGCAGTCCCAGGGGGCTCGGCACTGAAGCTTTCTTT; cdr3_aa: CASSPRGLGTEAFF
clone_size: .; j_call: TRBJ2-7; v_call: TRBV7-9; d_call: TRBD2; cdr3_nt: TGTGCCAGCACCACATGGGGAGGGGAGCAGTACTTC; cdr3_aa: CASTTWGGEQYF
clone_size: .; j_call: TRBJ1-3; v_call: TRBV5-6; d_call: TRBD1; cdr3_nt: TGTGCCAGCAGCTTGACAGGGGGCTCTGGAAACACCATATATTTT; cdr3_aa: CASSLTGGSGNTIYF
clone_size: .; j_call: TRBJ2-1; v_call: TRBV10-1; d_call: .; cdr3_nt: TGCGCCAGCAGTCGGGACACCCTCGATGAGCAGTTCTTC; cdr3_aa: CASSRDTLDEQFF
clone_size: .; j_call: TRBJ2-3; v_call: TRBV4-3; d_call: TRBD2; cdr3_nt: TGCGCCAGCAGCCAAGGGTCGGGGGGTGGAGATACGCAGTATTTT; cdr3_aa: CASSQGSGGGDTQYF
clone_size: .; j_call: TRBJ1-1; v_call: TRBV5-6; d_call: .; cdr3_nt: TGTGCCAGCAGCTTTATACAGACCGGCACTGAAGCTTTCTTT; cdr3_aa: CASSFIQTGTEAFF
clone_size: .; j_call: TRBJ1-1; v_call: TRBV5-1; d_call: TRBD1; cdr3_nt: TGCGCCAGCAGCTTGGCTATATTGGGACAGGCGTCTCTTGAAGCTTTCTTT; cdr3_aa: CASSLAILGQASLEAFF
clone_size: once; j_call: TRBJ1-4; v_call: TRBV2; d_call: .; cdr3_nt: TGTGCCAGCAGTCGGACAGCAACTAATGAAAAACTGTTTTTT; cdr3_aa: CASSRTATNEKLFF
clone_size: .; j_call: TRBJ2-5; v_call: TRBV7-9; d_call: .; cdr3_nt: TGTGCCAGCAGCTTATCTCGAGTAGGACAAGAGACCCAGTACTTC; cdr3_aa: CASSLSRVGQETQYF
clone_size: .; j_call: TRBJ2-7; v_call: TRBV7-9; d_call: .; cdr3_nt: TGTGCCAGCAGCTTGGGAGCCGAGCAGTACTTC; cdr3_aa: CASSLGAEQYF
clone_size: .; j_call: TRBJ2-7; v_call: TRBV10-3; d_call: .; cdr3_nt: TGTGCCATCACCCAGGGGTACGAGCAGTACTTC; cdr3_aa: CAITQGYEQYF
clone_size: once; j_call: TRBJ2-1; v_call: TRBV2; d_call: TRBD2; cdr3_nt: TGTGCCAGCCTCCGGGACGGACTAGACAATGAGCAGTTCTTC; cdr3_aa: CASLRDGLDNEQFF
clone_size: .; j_call: TRBJ2-1; v_call: TRBV3-1/TRBV3-2; d_call: TRBD2; cdr3_nt: TGTGCCAGCAGCCTATTTTTCGGCGGGGGGAGCTCCTACAATGAGCAGTTCTTC; cdr3_aa: CASSLFFGGGSSYNEQFF
clone_size: .; j_call: TRBJ2-1; v_call: TRBV5-1; d_call: .; cdr3_nt: TGCGCCAGCAGCTTGCGCCCAGACAATGAGCAGTTCTTC; cdr3_aa: CASSLRPDNEQFF